The sequence of this T cell receptor beta chain was determined in a study of response to subunit inactivated influenza vaccine. General study findings and limits: New T cells are recruited in small numbers by each seasonal influenza vaccination, according to the authors' suggestion.

TCRdb reanalysed the RT-PCR reads using MiXCR and keeps one entry per CDR3 protein. The top ten hold roughly 14% of the sample, which has about 520,000 distinct CDR3 sequences, approximately 7.2% seen once. This clonotype was seen a few times. The target antigen is unknown. The CDR3 is made up of 16 amino acids. In germline, CDR1 is SEHNR, CDR2 FQNEAQ (reference sequence). The V gene end was trimmed by 4 bases and the J gene end by 4 bases; junction bases not matched to a gene: 9. The source was PBMCs from blood, collected less than 30 months after vaccination. This clonotype was sampled from a man between 45 and 75 years old who received an inactivated influenza vaccine. The chain employs TRBV7-9 and TRBJ2-7, with TRBD2 matching over 11 bases. The CDR3: CASSSDSGRGNYEQYF. CDR3 nucleotides: TGTGCCAGCAGCTCAGATAGCGGGAGGGGGAATTACGAGCAGTACTTC.